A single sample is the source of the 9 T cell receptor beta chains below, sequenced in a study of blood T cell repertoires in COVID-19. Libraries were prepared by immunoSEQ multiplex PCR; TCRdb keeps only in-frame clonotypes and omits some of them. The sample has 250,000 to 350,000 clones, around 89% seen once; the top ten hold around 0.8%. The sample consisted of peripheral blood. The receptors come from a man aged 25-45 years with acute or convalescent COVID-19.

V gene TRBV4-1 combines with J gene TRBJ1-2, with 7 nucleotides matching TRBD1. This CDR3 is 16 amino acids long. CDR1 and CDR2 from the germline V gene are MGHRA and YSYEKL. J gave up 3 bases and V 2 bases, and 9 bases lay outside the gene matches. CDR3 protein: CASSQSTSQGDYGYTF. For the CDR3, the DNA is TGCGCCAGCAGCCAATCGACGAGCCAGGGGGACTATGGCTACACCTTC.

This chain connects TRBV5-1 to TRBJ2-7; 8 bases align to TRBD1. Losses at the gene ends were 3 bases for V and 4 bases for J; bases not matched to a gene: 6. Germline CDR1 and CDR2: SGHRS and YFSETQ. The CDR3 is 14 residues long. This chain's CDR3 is CASSYLTGGYEQYF. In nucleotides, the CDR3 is TGCGCCAGCAGCTACCTTACAGGGGGGTACGAGCAGTACTTC. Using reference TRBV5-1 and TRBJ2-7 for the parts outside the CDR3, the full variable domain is KAGVTQTPRYLIKTRGQQVTLSCSPISGHRSVSWYQQTPGQGLQFLFEYFSETQRNKGNFPGRFSGRQFSNSRSEMNVSTLELGDSALYLCASSYLTGGYEQYFGPGTRLTVT.

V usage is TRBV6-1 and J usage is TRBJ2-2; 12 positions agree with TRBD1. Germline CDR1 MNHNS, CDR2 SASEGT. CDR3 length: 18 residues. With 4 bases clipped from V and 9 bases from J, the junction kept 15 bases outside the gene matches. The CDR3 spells CASSVPLGTGGSSWELFF. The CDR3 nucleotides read TGTGCCAGCAGTGTCCCTCTTGGGACAGGGGGCTCCAGTTGGGAGCTGTTTTTT.

CDR3 sequence: CASSTTTNEQFF. CDR3 DNA sequence: TGTGCCAGCAGTACTACGACCAATGAGCAGTTCTTC. J is TRBJ2-1 and V is TRBV6-5; D remains unclear. V was clipped by 5 bases and J by 6 bases, with 8 bases between them. CDR1 MNHEY and CDR2 SVGAGI come from the germline V gene. The CDR3 consists of 12 residues.

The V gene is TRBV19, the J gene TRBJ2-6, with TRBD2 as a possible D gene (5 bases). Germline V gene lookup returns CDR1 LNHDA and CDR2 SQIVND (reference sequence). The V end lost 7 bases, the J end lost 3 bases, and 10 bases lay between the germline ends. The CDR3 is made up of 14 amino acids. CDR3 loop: CASKREFGANVLTF. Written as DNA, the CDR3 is TGTGCCAGTAAGAGGGAATTTGGGGCCAACGTCCTGACTTTC.

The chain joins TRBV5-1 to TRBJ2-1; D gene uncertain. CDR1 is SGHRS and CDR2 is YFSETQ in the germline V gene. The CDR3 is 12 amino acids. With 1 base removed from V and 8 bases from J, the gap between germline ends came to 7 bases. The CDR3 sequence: CASSLNRDEQFF. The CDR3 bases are TGCGCCAGCAGCTTGAACAGAGATGAGCAGTTCTTC.

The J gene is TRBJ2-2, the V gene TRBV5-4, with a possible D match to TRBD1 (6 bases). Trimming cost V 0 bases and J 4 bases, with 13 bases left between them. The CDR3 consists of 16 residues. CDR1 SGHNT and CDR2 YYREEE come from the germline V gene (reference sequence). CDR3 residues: CASSLVWAGATGELFF. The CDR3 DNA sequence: TGTGCCAGCAGCTTGGTTTGGGCAGGGGCCACCGGGGAGCTGTTTTTT.

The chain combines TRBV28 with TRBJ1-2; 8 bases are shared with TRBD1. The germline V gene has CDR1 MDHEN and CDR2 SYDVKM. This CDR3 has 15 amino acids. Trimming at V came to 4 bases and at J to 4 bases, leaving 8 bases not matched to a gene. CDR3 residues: CASSSDRVRIYGYTF. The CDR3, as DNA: TGTGCCAGCAGTTCGGACAGGGTCAGGATCTATGGCTACACCTTC.

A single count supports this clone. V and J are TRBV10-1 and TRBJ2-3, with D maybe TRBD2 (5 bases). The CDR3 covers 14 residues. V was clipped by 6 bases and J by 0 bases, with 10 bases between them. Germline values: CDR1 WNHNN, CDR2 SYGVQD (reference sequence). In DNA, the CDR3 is TGCGCCAGCAGGGGCGGACTGAGCACAGATACGCAGTATTTT. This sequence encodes CASRGGLSTDTQYF.